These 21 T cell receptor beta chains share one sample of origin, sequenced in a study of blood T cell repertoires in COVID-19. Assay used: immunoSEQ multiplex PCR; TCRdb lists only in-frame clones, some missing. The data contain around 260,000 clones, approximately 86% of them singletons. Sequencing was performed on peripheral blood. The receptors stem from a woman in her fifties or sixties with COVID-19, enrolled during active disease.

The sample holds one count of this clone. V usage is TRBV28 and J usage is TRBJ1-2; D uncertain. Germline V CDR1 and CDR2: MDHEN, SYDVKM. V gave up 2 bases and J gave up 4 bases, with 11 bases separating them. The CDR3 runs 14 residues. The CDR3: CASSLVTGIYGYTF. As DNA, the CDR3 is TGTGCCAGCAGTTTAGTAACCGGGATCTATGGCTACACCTTC.

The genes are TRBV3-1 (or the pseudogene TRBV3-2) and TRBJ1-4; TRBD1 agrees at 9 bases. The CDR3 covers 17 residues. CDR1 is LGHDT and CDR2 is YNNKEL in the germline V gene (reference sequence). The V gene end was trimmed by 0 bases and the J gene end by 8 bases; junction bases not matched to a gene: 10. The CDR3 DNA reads TGTGCCAGCAGCCAAGAGGACAGGGGAGGGGTTGGGGAAAAACTGTTTTTT. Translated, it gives CASSQEDRGGVGEKLFF.

The CDR3 spells CASSQALQGTVETQYF. CDR3 bases: TGCGCCAGCAGCCAGGCCCTACAGGGGACCGTGGAGACCCAGTACTTC. The rearrangement joins TRBV4-3 to TRBJ2-5, with TRBD1 matching 7 bases. From germline, CDR1 is LGHNA and CDR2 YSLEER. The CDR3 spans 16 residues. V gave up 3 bases and J gave up 5 bases; unmatched junction bases: 12.

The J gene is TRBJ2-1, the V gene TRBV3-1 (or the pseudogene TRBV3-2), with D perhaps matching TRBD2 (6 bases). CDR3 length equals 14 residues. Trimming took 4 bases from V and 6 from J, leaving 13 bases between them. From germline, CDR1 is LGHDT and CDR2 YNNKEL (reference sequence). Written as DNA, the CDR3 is TGTGCCAGCAGCCCCTCGGGGGTCGTCAATGAGCAGTTCTTC. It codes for CASSPSGVVNEQFF.

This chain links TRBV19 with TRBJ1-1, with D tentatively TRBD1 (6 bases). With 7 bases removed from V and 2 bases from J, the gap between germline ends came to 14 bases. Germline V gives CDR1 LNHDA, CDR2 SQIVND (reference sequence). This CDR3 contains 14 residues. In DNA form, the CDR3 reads TGTGCCAGTACGATCGGGACATACAACACTGAAGCTTTCTTT. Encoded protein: CASTIGTYNTEAFF.

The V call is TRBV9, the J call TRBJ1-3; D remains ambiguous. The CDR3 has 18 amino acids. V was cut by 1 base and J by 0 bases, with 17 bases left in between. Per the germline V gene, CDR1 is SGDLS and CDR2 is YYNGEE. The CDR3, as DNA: TGTGCCAGCAGCGTACTATCGGGGATCGATTACTCTGGAAACACCATATATTTT. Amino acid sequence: CASSVLSGIDYSGNTIYF.

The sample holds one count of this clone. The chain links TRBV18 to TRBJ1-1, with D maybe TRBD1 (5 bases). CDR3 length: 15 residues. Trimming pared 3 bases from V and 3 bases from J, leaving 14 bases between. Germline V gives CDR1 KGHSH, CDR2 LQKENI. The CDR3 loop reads CASSPLPRVDTEAFF. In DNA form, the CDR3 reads TGTGCCAGCTCACCCCTTCCCAGGGTTGACACTGAAGCTTTCTTT.

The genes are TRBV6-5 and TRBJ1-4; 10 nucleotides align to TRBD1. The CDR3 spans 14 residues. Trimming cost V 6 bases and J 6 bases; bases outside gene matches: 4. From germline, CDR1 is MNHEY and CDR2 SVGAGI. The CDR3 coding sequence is TGTGCCAGCAGCAGGGGGACAGGGGATGAAAAACTGTTTTTT. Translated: CASSRGTGDEKLFF.

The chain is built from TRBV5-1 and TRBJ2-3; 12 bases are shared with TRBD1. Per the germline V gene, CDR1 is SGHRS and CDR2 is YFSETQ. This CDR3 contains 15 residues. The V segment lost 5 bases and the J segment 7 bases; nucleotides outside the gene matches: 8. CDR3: CASRAGTGGVHTQYF. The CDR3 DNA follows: TGCGCCAGCAGGGCCGGGACAGGGGGCGTCCATACGCAGTATTTT.

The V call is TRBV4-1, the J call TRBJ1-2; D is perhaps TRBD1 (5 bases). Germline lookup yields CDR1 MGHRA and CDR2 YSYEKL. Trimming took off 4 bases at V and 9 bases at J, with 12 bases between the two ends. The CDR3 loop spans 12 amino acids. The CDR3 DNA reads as TGCGCCAGCAGCCGCAACGGGGGGAGCTACACCTTC. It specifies CASSRNGGSYTF.

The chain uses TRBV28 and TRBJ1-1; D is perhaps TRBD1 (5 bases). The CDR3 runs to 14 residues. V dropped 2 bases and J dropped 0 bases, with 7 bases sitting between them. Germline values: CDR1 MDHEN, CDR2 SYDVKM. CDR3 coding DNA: TGTGCCAGCAGTTTAAGACAGATGAACACTGAAGCTTTCTTT. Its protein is CASSLRQMNTEAFF.

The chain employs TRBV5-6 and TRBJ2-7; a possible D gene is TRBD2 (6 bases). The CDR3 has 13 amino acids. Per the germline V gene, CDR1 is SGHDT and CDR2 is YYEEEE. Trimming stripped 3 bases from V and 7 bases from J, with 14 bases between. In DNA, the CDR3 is TGTGCCAGCAGCTCGTACGAGGGAGGAGAGCAGTACTTC. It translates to CASSSYEGGEQYF.

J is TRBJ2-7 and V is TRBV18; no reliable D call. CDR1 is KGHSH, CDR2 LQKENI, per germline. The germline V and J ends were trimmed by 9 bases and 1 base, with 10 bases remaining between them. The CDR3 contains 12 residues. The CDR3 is CASATSSYEQYF. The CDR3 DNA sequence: TGTGCCAGTGCGACAAGTTCCTACGAGCAGTACTTC. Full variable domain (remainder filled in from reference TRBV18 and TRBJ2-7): NAGVMQNPRHLVRRRGQEARLRCSPMKGHSHVYWYRQLPEEGLKFMVYLQKENIIDESGMPKERFSAEFPKEGPSILRIQQVVRGDSAAYFCASATSSYEQYFGPGTRLTVT.

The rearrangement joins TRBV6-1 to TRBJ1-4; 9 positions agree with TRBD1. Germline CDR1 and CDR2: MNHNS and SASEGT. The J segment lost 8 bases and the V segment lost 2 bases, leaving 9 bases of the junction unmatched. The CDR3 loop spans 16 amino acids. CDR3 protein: CASSESQGQGSEKLFF. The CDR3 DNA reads TGTGCCAGCAGTGAATCCCAGGGACAGGGTTCCGAAAAACTGTTTTTT.

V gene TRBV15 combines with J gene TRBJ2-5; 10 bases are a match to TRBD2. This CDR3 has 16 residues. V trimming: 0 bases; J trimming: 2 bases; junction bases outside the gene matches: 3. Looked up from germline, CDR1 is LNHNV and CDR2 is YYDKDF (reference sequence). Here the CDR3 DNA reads TGTGCCACCAGCAGAGATCCAGCGGGAGGGCAAGAGACCCAGTACTTC. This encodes CATSRDPAGGQETQYF. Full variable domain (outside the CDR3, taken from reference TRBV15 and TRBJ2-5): DAMVIQNPRYQVTQFGKPVTLSCSQTLNHNVMYWYQQKSSQAPKLLFHYYDKDFNNEADTPDNFQSRRPNTSFCFLDIRSPGLGDTAMYLCATSRDPAGGQETQYFGPGTRLLVL.

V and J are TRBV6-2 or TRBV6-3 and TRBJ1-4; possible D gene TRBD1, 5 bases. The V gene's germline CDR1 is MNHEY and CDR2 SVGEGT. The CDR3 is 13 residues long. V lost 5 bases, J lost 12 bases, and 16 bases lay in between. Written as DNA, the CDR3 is TGTGCCAGCAGTCGAACCCGGGGGGGGGAACTGTTTTTT. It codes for CASSRTRGGELFF.

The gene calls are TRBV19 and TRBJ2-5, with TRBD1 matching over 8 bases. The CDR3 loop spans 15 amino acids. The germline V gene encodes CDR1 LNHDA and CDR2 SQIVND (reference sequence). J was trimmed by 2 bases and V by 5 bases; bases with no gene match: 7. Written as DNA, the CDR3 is TGTGCCAGTAGTCTCAACAGGGGGGTACAAGAGACCCAGTACTTC. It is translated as CASSLNRGVQETQYF.

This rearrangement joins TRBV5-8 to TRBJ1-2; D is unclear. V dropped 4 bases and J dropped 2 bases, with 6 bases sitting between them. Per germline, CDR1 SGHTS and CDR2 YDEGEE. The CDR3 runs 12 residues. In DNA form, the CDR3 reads TGTGCCAGCAGCCCACAGAACTATGGCTACACCTTC. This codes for CASSPQNYGYTF.

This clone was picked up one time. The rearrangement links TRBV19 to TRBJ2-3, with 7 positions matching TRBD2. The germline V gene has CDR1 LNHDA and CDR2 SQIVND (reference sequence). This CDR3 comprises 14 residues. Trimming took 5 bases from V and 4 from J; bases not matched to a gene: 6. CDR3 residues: CASSALAGADTQYF. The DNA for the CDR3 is TGTGCCAGTAGTGCCTTAGCGGGCGCAGATACGCAGTATTTT. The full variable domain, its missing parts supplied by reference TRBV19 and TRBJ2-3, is DGGITQSPKYLFRKEGQNVTLSCEQNLNHDAMYWYRQDPGQGLRLIYYSQIVNDFQKGDIAEGYSVSREKKESFPLTVTSAQKNPTAFYLCASSALAGADTQYFGPGTRLTVL.

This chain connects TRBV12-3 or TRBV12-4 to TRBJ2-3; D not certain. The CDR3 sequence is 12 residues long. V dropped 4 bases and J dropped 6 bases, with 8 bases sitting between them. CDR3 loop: CASSSSWDTQYF. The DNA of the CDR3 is TGTGCCAGCAGTTCGAGCTGGGATACGCAGTATTTT.

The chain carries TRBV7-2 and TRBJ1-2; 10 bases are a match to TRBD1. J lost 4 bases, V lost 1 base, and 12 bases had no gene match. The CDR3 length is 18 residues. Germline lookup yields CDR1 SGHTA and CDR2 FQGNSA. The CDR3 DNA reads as TGTGCCAGCAGCTTAGGGGGCTCGACAGGGGGCGCTTCCTATGGCTACACCTTC. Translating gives CASSLGGSTGGASYGYTF.